Shown below are 13 T cell receptor beta chains from a single sample sequenced in a study of T cell responses to AZD1222 COVID-19 vaccine. The protocol was immunoSEQ multiplex PCR, while the TCRdb copy is restricted to in-frame clones and leaves out a portion. Of tens of thousands of clones detected, roughly 87% appear once; the ten largest clones hold less than 6%. Material: peripheral blood, obtained on day 0 of AZD1222 vaccination. These receptors were taken from an adult in good health.

The V and J genes are TRBV19 and TRBJ2-1; D assignment may be TRBD1 or TRBD2 (5 bases each). This CDR3 is 14 amino acids long. V was clipped by 7 bases and J by 5 bases, with 15 bases between them. Germline V lookup: CDR1 LNHDA, CDR2 SQIVND (reference sequence). The CDR3 region has the DNA TGTGCCAGTACCCCCTGGGGGTCCGACAATGAGCAGTTCTTC. Its protein product is CASTPWGSDNEQFF.

The chain carries TRBV27 and TRBJ2-1; 10 bases are shared with TRBD2. V lost 6 bases to trimming and J lost 6 bases; unmatched junction nucleotides: 8. Germline V CDR1 and CDR2: MNHEY, SMNVEV (reference sequence). This CDR3 comprises 15 residues. The CDR3 reads CASSPIAGGRNEQFF. The CDR3 bases are TGTGCCAGCAGCCCTATAGCGGGAGGCCGCAATGAGCAGTTCTTC.

This chain connects TRBV18 to TRBJ1-1; 8 bases are a match to TRBD1. V gave up 3 bases and J gave up 4 bases; unmatched junction bases: 13. Germline CDR1 KGHSH, CDR2 LQKENI. CDR3 length: 17 residues. CDR3 sequence reads: CASSPSRQGAGGTEAFF. CDR3 coding DNA: TGTGCCAGCTCACCGAGTAGGCAGGGGGCTGGAGGCACTGAAGCTTTCTTT. The full variable domain, with the rest looked up from reference TRBV18 and TRBJ1-1, is NAGVMQNPRHLVRRRGQEARLRCSPMKGHSHVYWYRQLPEEGLKFMVYLQKENIIDESGMPKERFSAEFPKEGPSILRIQQVVRGDSAAYFCASSPSRQGAGGTEAFFGQGTRLTVV.

The chain links TRBV4-1 to TRBJ2-5; 9 nucleotides align to TRBD2. The CDR3 consists of 15 residues. V gave up 5 bases and J gave up 3 bases; unmatched junction bases: 7. Germline loops: CDR1 MGHRA, CDR2 YSYEKL. This chain's CDR3 is CASSLRLAGKETQYF. Written as DNA, the CDR3 is TGCGCCAGCAGCTTGCGGCTAGCGGGGAAAGAGACCCAGTACTTC.

Here the CDR3 DNA reads TGTGCCAGCAGCCCCCGATTATGGGAAGATACGCAGTATTTT. Translating gives CASSPRLWEDTQYF. The chain carries TRBV9 and TRBJ2-3; D not certain. Deletions cut 4 bases from V and 5 bases from J, with 14 bases between. There are 14 residues in the CDR3. Germline assignment: CDR1 SGDLS and CDR2 YYNGEE.

The V call is TRBV5-6, the J call TRBJ2-1; TRBD1 agrees at 8 bases. This CDR3 region has 15 residues. CDR1 SGHDT and CDR2 YYEEEE come from the germline V gene. V was clipped by 7 bases and J by 7 bases; unmatched bases: 13. The CDR3 is CASCLAGQGNNEQFF. CDR3 DNA sequence: TGTGCCAGCTGCCTAGCTGGACAGGGTAATAATGAGCAGTTCTTC.

This clone was seen once. This chain connects TRBV27 to TRBJ2-1; D is undetermined. V lost 3 bases and J 5 bases, leaving 11 bases between the germline ends. Germline values: CDR1 MNHEY, CDR2 SMNVEV (reference sequence). The CDR3 is 14 amino acids. The CDR3 bases are TGTGCCAGCAGTTTGTTCGGACGGAACAATGAGCAGTTCTTC. Its translation: CASSLFGRNNEQFF.

The chain carries TRBV6-1 and TRBJ1-2, with D possibly being TRBD1 (5 bases). This CDR3 contains 14 residues. Germline values: CDR1 MNHNS, CDR2 SASEGT. V gave up 5 bases and J gave up 4 bases, with 14 bases separating them. The CDR3, as DNA: TGTGCCAGCAGTTATCTTGACAGCCTCTATGGCTACACCTTC. It translates to CASSYLDSLYGYTF.

V is TRBV7-2 and J is TRBJ1-4; TRBD1 might be the D (5 bases). V shed 5 bases and J shed 5 bases, with 12 bases lying between them. The length of the CDR3 is 14 residues. Germline loops: CDR1 SGHTA, CDR2 FQGNSA. DNA for the CDR3: TGTGCCAGCAGCCAGGGTGGAGCAAATGAAAAACTGTTTTTT. Residues: CASSQGGANEKLFF. Filled out from reference TRBV7-2 and TRBJ1-4, the complete variable domain reads GAGVSQSPSNKVTEKGKDVELRCDPISGHTALYWYRQSLGQGLEFLIYFQGNSAPDKSGLPSDRFSAERTGGSVSTLTIQRTQQEDSAVYLCASSQGGANEKLFFGSGTQLSVL.

The rearrangement links TRBV7-2 to TRBJ2-1; D remains ambiguous. V lost 5 bases, J lost 7 bases, and 9 bases lay in between. The germline V gene encodes CDR1 SGHTA and CDR2 FQGNSA. CDR3 size: 12 residues. The CDR3 coding sequence is TGTGCCAGCAGCCCAATGCGGAATGAGCAGTTCTTC. Amino acid sequence: CASSPMRNEQFF.

This chain connects TRBV9 to TRBJ1-5; D ambiguous. The CDR3 is 14 amino acids. Per germline, CDR1 SGDLS and CDR2 YYNGEE. The germline V and J ends were trimmed by 2 bases and 6 bases, with 12 bases remaining between them. The CDR3 nucleotides read TGTGCCAGCAGCGTTGGTGGGTCGAGTCAGCCCCAGCATTTT. Its translation is CASSVGGSSQPQHF. The full variable domain, rest sourced from reference TRBV9 and TRBJ1-5, is DSGVTQTPKHLITATGQRVTLRCSPRSGDLSVYWYQQSLDQGLQFLIQYYNGEERAKGNILERFSAQQFPDLHSELNLSSLELGDSALYFCASSVGGSSQPQHFGDGTRLSIL.

This chain connects TRBV28 to TRBJ2-7; the D gene is possibly TRBD2 (5 bases). This CDR3 is built from 15 residues. Germline V gives CDR1 MDHEN, CDR2 SYDVKM. V lost 2 bases to trimming and J lost 5 bases, with 16 bases between them. CDR3 DNA sequence: TGTGCCAGCAGTTTACCCTTTGACTCGGGGAACGAGCAGTACTTC. This codes for CASSLPFDSGNEQYF.

CDR3 loop: CAISESGSSPLHF. CDR3 nucleotide sequence: TGTGCCATCAGTGAATCCGGTTCCTCACCCCTCCACTTT. V and J are TRBV10-3 and TRBJ1-6, with D unclear. Germline V gives CDR1 ENHRY, CDR2 SYGVKD. The CDR3 is 13 residues long. Trimming pared 3 bases from V and 10 bases from J, leaving 10 bases between.